The T cell receptor beta chain described here comes from a study of cytomegalovirus exposure and HLA in healthy donors. Findings and caveats of the study: Listed as cytomegalovirus-associated were approximately 160 TCR beta chains.

For this clone: Antigen specificity is unknown.

Germline V gene lookup returns CDR1 MNHEY and CDR2 SVGAGI. The V end lost 2 bases, the J end lost 6 bases, and 11 bases lay between the germline ends. This CDR3 is built from 13 residues. The donors were part of the validation cohort, which consisted of approximately 110 subjects and was separate from the first cohort of several hundred subjects. Assay: immunoSEQ multiplex PCR; the TCRdb copy retains only in-frame clones and omits some. The table includes hundreds of thousands of clones, roughly 87% detected once. The source of this sequence is a young man in good health and CMV-seropositive. The specimen sequenced was PBMCs. V gene TRBV6-5 combines with J gene TRBJ2-7, with D uncertain. CDR3 sequence reads: CASSYGYSGEQYF. The CDR3 nucleotides read TGTGCCAGCAGTTACGGATATTCTGGCGAGCAGTACTTC.